The sequence of this T cell receptor beta chain was determined in a study of technical replicates of blood from a few donors. The germline V gene has CDR1 SNHLY and CDR2 FYNNEI. Between the trimmed V and J ends, which lost 4 bases and 6 bases, there was a span of 15 bases. The CDR3 totals 15 residues. Here immunoSEQ multiplex PCR was the method, and the copy in TCRdb shows in-frame clones only, minus some. Among 45,000 to 55,000 clones listed, roughly 95% were seen once. This clonotype was sampled from a human donor in good health. The sample was T cells isolated from PBMCs. The gene calls are TRBV2 and TRBJ2-2; D perhaps matches TRBD1 (5 bases). The CDR3 protein is CASSGSGYIAGELFF. The DNA for the CDR3 is TGTGCCAGCAGTGGGTCAGGGTACATTGCCGGGGAGCTGTTTTTT.